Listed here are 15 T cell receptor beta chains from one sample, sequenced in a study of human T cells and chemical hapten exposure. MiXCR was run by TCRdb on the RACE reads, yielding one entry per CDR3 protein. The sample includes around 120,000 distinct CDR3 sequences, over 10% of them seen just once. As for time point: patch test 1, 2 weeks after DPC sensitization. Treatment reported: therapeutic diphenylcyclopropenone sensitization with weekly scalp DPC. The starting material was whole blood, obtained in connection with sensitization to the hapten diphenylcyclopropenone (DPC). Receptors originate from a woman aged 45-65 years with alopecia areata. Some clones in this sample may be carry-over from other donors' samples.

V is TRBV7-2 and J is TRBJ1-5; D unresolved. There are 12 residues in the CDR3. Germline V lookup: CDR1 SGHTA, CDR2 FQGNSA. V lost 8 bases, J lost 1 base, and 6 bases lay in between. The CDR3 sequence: CASGQSNQPQHF. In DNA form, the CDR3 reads TGTGCCAGCGGGCAAAGCAATCAGCCCCAGCATTTT.

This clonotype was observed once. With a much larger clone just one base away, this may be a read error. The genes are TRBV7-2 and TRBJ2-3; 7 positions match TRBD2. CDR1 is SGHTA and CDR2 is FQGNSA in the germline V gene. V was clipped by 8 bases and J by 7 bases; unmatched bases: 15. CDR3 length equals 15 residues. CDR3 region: CTSGPLMSSGHTQYF. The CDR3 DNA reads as TGTACCAGCGGCCCTCTAATGAGTAGCGGGCATACGCAGTATTTT.

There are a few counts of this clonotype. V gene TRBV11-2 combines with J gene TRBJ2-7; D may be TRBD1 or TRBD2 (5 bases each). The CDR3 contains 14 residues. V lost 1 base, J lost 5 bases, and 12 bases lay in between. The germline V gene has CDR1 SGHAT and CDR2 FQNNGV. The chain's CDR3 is CASSLVYRGDEQYF. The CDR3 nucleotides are TGTGCCAGCAGCTTAGTTTATAGAGGGGACGAGCAGTACTTC.

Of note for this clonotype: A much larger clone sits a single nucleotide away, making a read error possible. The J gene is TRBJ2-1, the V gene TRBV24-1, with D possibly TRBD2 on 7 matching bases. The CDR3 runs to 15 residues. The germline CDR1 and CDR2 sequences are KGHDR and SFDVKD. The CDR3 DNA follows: TGTGCCACCAGTGAAGGACTAGGGGGATACAATAAGCAGTTCTTC. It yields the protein CATSEGLGGYNKQFF.

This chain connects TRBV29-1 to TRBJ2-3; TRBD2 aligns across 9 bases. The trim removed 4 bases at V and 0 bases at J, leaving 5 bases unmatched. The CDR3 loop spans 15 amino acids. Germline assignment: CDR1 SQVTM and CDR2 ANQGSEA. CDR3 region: CSVGRTSGSTDTQYF. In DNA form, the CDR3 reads TGCAGCGTTGGAAGAACTAGCGGGAGCACAGATACGCAGTATTTT.

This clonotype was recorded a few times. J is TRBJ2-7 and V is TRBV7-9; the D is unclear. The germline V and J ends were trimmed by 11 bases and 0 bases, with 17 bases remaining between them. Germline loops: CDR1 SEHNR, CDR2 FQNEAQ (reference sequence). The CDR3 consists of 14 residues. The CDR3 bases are TGTGCCGTAGCTGGTGACGTAAGCTCCTACGAGCAGTACTTC. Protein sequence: CAVAGDVSSYEQYF.

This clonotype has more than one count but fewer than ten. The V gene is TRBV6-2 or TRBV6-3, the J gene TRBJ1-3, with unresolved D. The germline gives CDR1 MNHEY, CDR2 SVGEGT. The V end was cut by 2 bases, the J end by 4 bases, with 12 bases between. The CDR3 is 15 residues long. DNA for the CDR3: TGTGCCAGCAGTTACGCGGCAGCCTTGGGAAACACCATATATTTT. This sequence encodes CASSYAAALGNTIYF.

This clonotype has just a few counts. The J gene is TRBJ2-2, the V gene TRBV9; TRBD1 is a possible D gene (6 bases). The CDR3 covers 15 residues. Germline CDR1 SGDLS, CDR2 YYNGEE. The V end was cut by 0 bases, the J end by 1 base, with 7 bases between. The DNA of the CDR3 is TGTGCCAGCAGCGTAGCGGGACAGAACACCGGGGAGCTGTTTTTT. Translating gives CASSVAGQNTGELFF.

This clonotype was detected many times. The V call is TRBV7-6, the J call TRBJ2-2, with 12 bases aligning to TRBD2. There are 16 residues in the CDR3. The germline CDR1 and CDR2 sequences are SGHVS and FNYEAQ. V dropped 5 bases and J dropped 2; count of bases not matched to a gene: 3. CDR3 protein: CASSLLAGGNTGELFF. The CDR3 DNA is TGTGCCAGCAGCCTACTAGCGGGAGGAAACACCGGGGAGCTGTTTTTT. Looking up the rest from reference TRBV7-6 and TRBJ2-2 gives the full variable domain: GAGVSQSPRYKVTKRGQDVALRCDPISGHVSLYWYRQALGQGPEFLTYFNYEAQQDKSGLPNDRFSAERPEGSISTLTIQRTEQRDSAMYRCASSLLAGGNTGELFFGEGSRLTVL.

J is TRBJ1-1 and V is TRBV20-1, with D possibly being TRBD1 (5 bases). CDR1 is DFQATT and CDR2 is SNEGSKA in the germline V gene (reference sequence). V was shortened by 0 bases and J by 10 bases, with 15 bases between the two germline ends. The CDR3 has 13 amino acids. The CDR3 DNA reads TGCAGTGCTAGAGATGACCAGGGTGGTGCAGCTTTCTTT. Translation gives CSARDDQGGAAFF.

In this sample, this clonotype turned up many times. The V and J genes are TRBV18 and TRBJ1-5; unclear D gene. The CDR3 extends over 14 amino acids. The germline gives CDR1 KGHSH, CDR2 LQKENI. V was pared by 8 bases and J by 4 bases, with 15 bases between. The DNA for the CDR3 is TGTGCCAGCCGTGGGAACAGTTTGAATCAGCCCCAGCATTTT. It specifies CASRGNSLNQPQHF.

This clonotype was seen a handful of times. CDR3 region: CATGTGELFF. The CDR3 nucleotides read TGTGCCACGGGTACCGGGGAGCTGTTTTTT. This rearrangement joins TRBV28 to TRBJ2-2; D remains unclear. Trimming shortened V by 10 bases and J by 5 bases, and 5 bases separated the two germline ends. The germline V gene has CDR1 MDHEN and CDR2 SYDVKM. The CDR3 sequence is 10 residues long.

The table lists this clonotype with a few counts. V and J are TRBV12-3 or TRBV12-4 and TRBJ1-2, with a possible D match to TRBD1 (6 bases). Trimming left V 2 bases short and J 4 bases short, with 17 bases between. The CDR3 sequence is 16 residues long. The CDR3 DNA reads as TGTGCCAGCAGTTTACTCCCAACAGGGCAGTCCTATGGCTACACCTTC. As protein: CASSLLPTGQSYGYTF.

CDR3 sequence: CASSETGAAGANVLTF. CDR3 DNA: TGCGCCAGCAGCGAAACAGGGGCTGCTGGGGCCAACGTCCTGACTTTC. V usage is TRBV5-1 and J usage is TRBJ2-6; 7 positions match TRBD1. The CDR3 sequence is 16 residues long. V was pared by 4 bases and J by 2 bases, with 6 bases of the junction left unmatched. Germline V gene data show CDR1 as SGHRS and CDR2 as YFSETQ.

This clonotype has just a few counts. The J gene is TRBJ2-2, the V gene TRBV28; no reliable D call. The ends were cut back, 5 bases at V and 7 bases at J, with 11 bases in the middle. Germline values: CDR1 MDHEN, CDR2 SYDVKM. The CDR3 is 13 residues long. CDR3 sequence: CASSPRPNGELFF. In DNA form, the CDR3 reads TGTGCCAGCAGTCCGCGGCCCAACGGGGAGCTGTTTTTT.